The rows below give T cell receptor beta chains drawn from one sample of a study of post-analysis software for immune sequencing data. TCRdb re-called the PCR reads through MiXCR, storing one row per CDR3 protein. This sample has about 400,000 distinct CDR3 sequences, with roughly 30% found just once. Sequencing input: blood. Receptors were obtained from a girl between 10 and 17 years old with multiple sclerosis. Each CDR3 is given with its conserved first and last residue. A D gene is named only where the DNA matches it firmly. Not all rows give a size; the values are once, few, many and, for expanded clones, a class.

d_gene	v_gene	j_gene	len	abundance	CDR3aa	CDR3nt
TRBD2	TRBV20-1	TRBJ2-3	16	few	CSARDWRGAGTDTQYF	TGCAGTGCTAGAGACTGGCGGGGGGCTGGCACAGATACGCAGTATTTT
-	TRBV20-1	TRBJ1-6	13	-	CSARGQTNSPLHF	TGCAGTGCTAGAGGTCAGACTAATTCACCCCTCCACTTT
-	TRBV7-9	TRBJ1-1	13	-	CASSLVANTEAFF	TGTGCCAGCAGCTTAGTGGCGAACACTGAAGCTTTCTTT
-	TRBV29-1	TRBJ2-1	15	-	CSVGMTGTLYNEQFF	TGCAGCGTTGGGATGACCGGGACACTATACAATGAGCAGTTCTTC
-	TRBV28	TRBJ1-2	13	-	CAANRGANYGYTF	TGTGCCGCCAACCGGGGAGCTAACTATGGCTACACCTTC
-	TRBV20-1	TRBJ2-1	18	few	CSARVGGRPEGLYNEQFF	TGCAGTGCTAGAGTCGGGGGACGGCCGGAGGGACTCTACAATGAGCAGTTCTTC
-	TRBV7-2	TRBJ1-4	14	-	CASRPGGSNEKLFF	TGTGCCAGCCGCCCCGGGGGGAGTAATGAAAAACTGTTTTTT
-	TRBV12-3/TRBV12-4	TRBJ1-5	15	-	CASKGGTYSNQPQHF	TGTGCCAGCAAGGGCGGGACTTATAGCAATCAGCCCCAGCATTTT
-	TRBV5-1	TRBJ1-1	14	-	CASRQDSDNTEAFF	TGCGCCAGCAGACAGGACAGTGACAACACTGAAGCTTTCTTT
-	TRBV6-6	TRBJ1-1	14	-	CASTLSGENTEAFF	TGTGCCAGCACTTTAAGCGGGGAGAACACTGAAGCTTTCTTT
-	TRBV5-1	TRBJ1-2	16	-	CASGLAPGTGKDGYTF	TGCGCCAGCGGCTTGGCCCCTGGGACGGGGAAGGATGGCTACACCTTC
TRBD1	TRBV4-3	TRBJ1-2	15	few	CASSQDGQGPYGYTF	TGCGCCAGCAGCCAAGATGGACAGGGTCCCTATGGCTACACCTTC
-	TRBV12-3/TRBV12-4	TRBJ2-2	13	-	CASSLAQAGELFF	TGTGCCAGCAGTTTAGCGCAGGCCGGGGAGCTGTTTTTT
TRBD1	TRBV24-1	TRBJ2-1	15	few	CATSTGGGSYNEQFF	TGTGCCACCTCGACAGGGGGAGGGTCCTACAATGAGCAGTTCTTC
-	TRBV11-2	TRBJ2-1	14	few	CASSLGQVKDEQFF	TGTGCCAGCAGCTTAGGACAGGTGAAAGACGAGCAGTTCTTC
-	TRBV12-3/TRBV12-4	TRBJ2-5	13	-	CASSLRTRETQYF	TGTGCCAGCAGTTTAAGGACAAGGGAGACCCAGTACTTC
-	TRBV3-1	TRBJ2-7	14	-	CASSLAGQGDEQYF	TGTGCCAGCAGTCTAGCGGGACAGGGTGACGAGCAGTACTTC
TRBD2	TRBV3-1	TRBJ2-1	16	-	CASSQDLTSGGDEQFF	TGTGCCAGCAGCCAAGATCTAACTAGCGGGGGGGATGAGCAGTTCTTC
-	TRBV12-3/TRBV12-4	TRBJ1-1	14	-	CASSPGSRGTEAFF	TGTGCCAGCAGTCCGGGATCTCGAGGTACTGAAGCTTTCTTT
-	TRBV7-8	TRBJ1-1	14	few	CASSFWGLNTEAFF	TGTGCCAGCAGCTTTTGGGGACTGAACACTGAAGCTTTCTTT
-	TRBV7-9	TRBJ2-7	15	-	CASSPLTGDAAEQYF	TGTGCCAGCAGCCCCTTGACAGGAGACGCCGCCGAGCAGTACTTC
-	TRBV11-2	TRBJ2-5	14	-	CASSLELAQETQYF	TGTGCCAGCAGCTTAGAGCTAGCCCAAGAGACCCAGTACTTC
-	TRBV6-6	TRBJ2-7	14	-	CASRTLSVVDEQYF	TGTGCCAGCAGAACGCTTTCCGTGGTCGACGAGCAGTACTTC
-	TRBV27	TRBJ2-3	14	few	CASSPGVSTDTQYF	TGTGCCAGCAGCCCAGGGGTTAGCACAGATACGCAGTATTTT
-	TRBV9	TRBJ2-3	14	-	CASSVTGGSDTQYF	TGTGCCAGCAGCGTTACGGGGGGCTCAGATACGCAGTATTTT
TRBD2	TRBV28	TRBJ2-1	16	few	CASRPLLAGGRNEQFF	TGTGCCAGCAGGCCGCTTTTAGCGGGGGGGCGGAATGAGCAGTTCTTC
-	TRBV6-1	TRBJ1-5	13	-	CASSGLHNQPQHF	TGTGCCAGCAGCGGACTTCACAATCAGCCCCAGCATTTT
-	TRBV7-2	TRBJ1-5	15	few	CATSLTGNSNQPQHF	TGTGCCACTTCACTGACGGGGAATAGCAATCAGCCCCAGCATTTT
-	TRBV27	TRBJ1-2	13	few	CASSYQGMNGYTF	TGTGCCAGCAGTTATCAGGGGATGAATGGCTACACCTTC
-	TRBV21-1	TRBJ2-7	17	-	CASSKVDRGPGRSEQYF	TGTGCCAGCAGCAAAGTGGACAGGGGTCCAGGGAGATCCGAGCAGTACTTC
TRBD2	TRBV5-1	TRBJ2-7	15	-	CASSLDGAGVDEQYF	TGCGCCAGCAGCTTGGATGGAGCGGGAGTGGATGAGCAGTACTTC
TRBD1	TRBV25-1	TRBJ1-2	13	few	CASSEYGTGGYTF	TGTGCCAGCAGTGAATACGGGACAGGTGGCTACACCTTC
-	TRBV7-2	TRBJ2-7	15	few	CASSPSEGSPYEQYF	TGTGCCAGCAGCCCGAGCGAGGGTAGTCCCTACGAGCAGTACTTC
-	TRBV12-3/TRBV12-4	TRBJ2-1	13	-	CASSIPGSSKQFF	TGTGCCAGTAGTATCCCCGGGTCATCCAAGCAGTTCTTC
-	TRBV12-3/TRBV12-4	TRBJ1-5	13	few	CASSLSRDNPQHF	TGTGCCAGCAGTTTGTCCCGGGACAATCCCCAGCATTTT
TRBD1	TRBV4-3	TRBJ1-1	18	-	CASSQERDRAGLNTEAFF	TGCGCCAGCAGCCAAGAGCGGGACAGGGCTGGTCTGAACACTGAAGCTTTCTTT
TRBD1	TRBV20-1	TRBJ1-1	12	few	CRARQGNTEAFF	TGCAGGGCCCGACAGGGGAACACTGAAGCTTTCTTT
TRBD2	TRBV7-2	TRBJ2-7	17	few	CASTPIRLAGGPYEQYF	TGTGCCAGCACCCCAATCCGACTAGCGGGGGGGCCCTACGAGCAGTACTTC
TRBD2	TRBV5-6	TRBJ2-5	16	many	CASSLGLAGAQETQYF	TGTGCCAGCAGCTTAGGACTAGCGGGGGCCCAAGAGACCCAGTACTTC
TRBD2	TRBV20-1	TRBJ2-7	12	-	CSARGGGYEQYF	TGCAGTGCTAGAGGGGGGGGCTACGAGCAGTACTTC
TRBD1	TRBV25-1	TRBJ2-1	17	few	CASSDSKTGGVIREQFF	TGTGCCAGCAGTGATTCAAAGACAGGGGGGGTCATCCGGGAGCAGTTCTTC